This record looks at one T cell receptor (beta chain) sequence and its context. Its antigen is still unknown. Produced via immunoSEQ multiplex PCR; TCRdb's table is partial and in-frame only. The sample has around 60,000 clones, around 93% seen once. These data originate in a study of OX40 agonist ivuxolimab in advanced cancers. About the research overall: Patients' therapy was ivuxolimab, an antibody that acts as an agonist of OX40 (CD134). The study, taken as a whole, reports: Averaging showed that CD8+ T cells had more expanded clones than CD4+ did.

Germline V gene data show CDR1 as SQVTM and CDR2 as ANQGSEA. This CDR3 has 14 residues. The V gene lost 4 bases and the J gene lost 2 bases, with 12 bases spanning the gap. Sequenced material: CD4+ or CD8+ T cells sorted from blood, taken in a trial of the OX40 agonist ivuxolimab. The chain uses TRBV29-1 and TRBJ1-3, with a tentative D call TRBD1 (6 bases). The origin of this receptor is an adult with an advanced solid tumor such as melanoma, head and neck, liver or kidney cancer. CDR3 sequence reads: CSVVAGGAGNTIYF. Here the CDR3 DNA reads TGCAGCGTTGTCGCCGGGGGCGCTGGAAACACCATATATTTT.